Listed here are 24 T cell receptor beta chains from one sample, sequenced in a study of cytomegalovirus exposure and HLA in healthy donors. The data were produced by immunoSEQ multiplex PCR, yet TCRdb's version contains in-frame clones alone and is incomplete. Of about 110,000 clones in the sample, about 94% were seen once. Sequenced: PBMCs. These receptors all stem from a woman younger than 30 in good health and CMV-seronegative.

The chain employs TRBV9 and TRBJ1-6; D is possibly TRBD1 (5 bases). Trimming removed 7 bases at V and 3 bases at J, with 14 bases between. The CDR3 has 15 amino acids. Germline loops: CDR1 SGDLS, CDR2 YYNGEE. The chain's CDR3 is CASGRGTNYNSPLHF. The CDR3 DNA reads TGTGCCAGCGGAAGGGGCACTAACTATAATTCACCCCTCCACTTT.

This rearrangement joins TRBV27 to TRBJ1-1, with a weak D call TRBD1 (5 bases). The CDR3 extends over 15 amino acids. V lost 5 bases, J lost 1 base, and 14 bases lay in between. Per germline, CDR1 MNHEY and CDR2 SMNVEV (reference sequence). For the CDR3, the DNA is TGTGCCAGCAGTCCGAGCGGGGGGGGGAACACTGAAGCTTTCTTT. It encodes CASSPSGGGNTEAFF.

This chain connects TRBV6-5 to TRBJ2-5, with TRBD2 as a possible D gene (7 bases). The V gene's germline CDR1 is MNHEY and CDR2 SVGAGI. The V end lost 0 bases, the J end lost 5 bases, and 13 bases lay between the germline ends. The CDR3 runs 15 residues. CDR3 nucleotides: TGTGCCAGCAGTTACTCGGGGGGGCCAGAGGAGACCCAGTACTTC. Its translation: CASSYSGGPEETQYF.

The V call is TRBV9, the J call TRBJ2-7; 10 nucleotides agree with TRBD2. This CDR3 spans 17 amino acids. J gave up 4 bases and V 1 base, and 11 bases lay outside the gene matches. Germline V gives CDR1 SGDLS, CDR2 YYNGEE. The CDR3 sequence is CASSVPMLAGDCYEQYF. The CDR3 DNA is TGTGCCAGCAGCGTACCTATGCTAGCGGGGGATTGTTACGAGCAGTACTTC.

V usage is TRBV28 and J usage is TRBJ1-2; D is possibly TRBD1 (5 bases). The germline gives CDR1 MDHEN, CDR2 SYDVKM. The V and J ends lost 5 bases and 4 bases respectively, with 20 bases between them. This CDR3 region has 16 residues. The CDR3 sequence is CASSPLLGEEGYGYTF. Written as DNA, the CDR3 is TGTGCCAGCAGTCCACTTCTAGGGGAGGAAGGCTATGGCTACACCTTC.

The chain joins TRBV7-9 to TRBJ1-6; the match to TRBD1 covers 7 bases. Trimming took 0 bases from V and 10 from J; bases not matched to a gene: 3. CDR1 is SEHNR, CDR2 FQNEAQ, per germline (reference sequence). This CDR3 is 14 amino acids long. CDR3 DNA: TGTGCCAGCAGCTTAGCAGGGGGCTCCTCACCCCTCCACTTT. Its protein is CASSLAGGSSPLHF.

The chain combines TRBV4-1 with TRBJ2-7; TRBD1 matches at 8 bases. CDR1 is MGHRA, CDR2 YSYEKL, per germline. Losses at the gene ends were 0 bases for V and 4 bases for J; bases not matched to a gene: 5. The CDR3 runs to 15 residues. The CDR3 DNA follows: TGCGCCAGCAGCCAAGACTGGCAGGGGGCTTACGAGCAGTACTTC. Its protein is CASSQDWQGAYEQYF.

The gene calls are TRBV7-2 and TRBJ1-2; D gene uncertain. This CDR3 has 13 amino acids. CDR1 and CDR2 from the germline V gene are SGHTA and FQGNSA. Trimming shortened V by 2 bases and J by 2 bases, and 6 bases separated the two germline ends. The CDR3 nucleotides read TGTGCCAGCAGCTTAATGGCAAACTATGGCTACACCTTC. This sequence encodes CASSLMANYGYTF.

As to this clone: The same CDR3 can be traced to other DNA sequences in this sample. V gene TRBV11-3 combines with J gene TRBJ2-3; 11 bases map to TRBD2. Trimming removed 5 bases from V and 0 bases from J; junction bases left unmatched: 4. CDR1 is SGHNT and CDR2 is YENEEA in the germline V gene. The CDR3 sequence is 16 residues long. DNA for the CDR3: TGTGCCAGCAGCCCCGGGACTAGCGGTAGCACAGATACGCAGTATTTT. Translation: CASSPGTSGSTDTQYF.

J is TRBJ2-7 and V is TRBV15, with a weak D call TRBD2 (6 bases). V dropped 0 bases and J dropped 1 base, with 13 bases sitting between them. The CDR3 runs to 16 residues. Germline V gives CDR1 LNHNV, CDR2 YYDKDF (reference sequence). In nucleotides, the CDR3 is TGTGCCACCAGCAGAGATCGGTGGGGGGAGTCCTACGAGCAGTACTTC. Translating gives CATSRDRWGESYEQYF.

The V call is TRBV27, the J call TRBJ1-2; 7 bases match TRBD1. The ends lost 3 bases at V and 8 bases at J; junction bases unmatched: 9. Germline-derived CDR1 and CDR2 are MNHEY and SMNVEV (reference sequence). The CDR3 length is 14 residues. The CDR3 DNA reads TGTGCCAGCAGTTTGCGGCAGGGGGTAGGAGGCTACACCTTC. Translating gives CASSLRQGVGGYTF.

The V gene is TRBV25-1, the J gene TRBJ1-1; no definite D call. V dropped 6 bases and J dropped 4 bases, with 18 bases sitting between them. The CDR3 loop spans 15 amino acids. Germline CDR1 reads MGHDK; CDR2 reads SYGVNS. This CDR3 reads CASSPWRTAGTEAFF. CDR3 bases: TGTGCCAGCAGCCCCTGGCGGACTGCGGGCACTGAAGCTTTCTTT.

This clone was observed a handful of times. The V gene is TRBV6-1, the J gene TRBJ2-5; 8 nucleotides agree with TRBD1. Germline V CDR1 and CDR2: MNHNS, SASEGT. V lost 7 bases and J lost 5; bases outside the gene matches: 9. The CDR3 contains 14 residues. The DNA of the CDR3 is TGTGCCAGCAAAAGCCGGACAGGGTGGGAGACCCAGTACTTC. Translated, it gives CASKSRTGWETQYF.

This sequence joins TRBV19 and TRBJ1-1; D unresolved. The CDR3 length is 11 residues. The V end lost 6 bases, the J end lost 11 bases, and 13 bases lay between the germline ends. Germline CDR1 reads LNHDA; CDR2 reads SQIVND (reference sequence). DNA of the CDR3: TGTGCCAGTAGATACGGGTTGGATGCTTTCTTT. It translates to CASRYGLDAFF.

The CDR3 spells CASSPGQVSLGGWAYEQYF. CDR3 nucleotides: TGTGCCAGCAGCCCGGGACAGGTTTCGTTGGGGGGGTGGGCCTACGAGCAGTACTTC. The chain combines TRBV14 with TRBJ2-7, with a tentative D call TRBD1 (8 bases). Germline V gene sequence: CDR1 SGHDN, CDR2 FVKESK. The CDR3 has 19 amino acids. V shed 4 bases and J shed 2 bases, with 27 bases lying between them. Full variable domain (remainder filled in from reference TRBV14 and TRBJ2-7): EAGVTQFPSHSVIEKGQTVTLRCDPISGHDNLYWYRRVMGKEIKFLLHFVKESKQDESGMPNNRFLAERTGGTYSTLKVQPAELEDSGVYFCASSPGQVSLGGWAYEQYFGPGTRLTVT.

The rearrangement joins TRBV4-2 to TRBJ2-1; 11 bases map to TRBD2. Germline CDR1 reads LGHNA; CDR2 reads YNFKEQ. The length of the CDR3 is 16 residues. Losses at the gene ends were 0 bases for V and 2 bases for J; bases not matched to a gene: 0. CDR3 in amino acids: CASSQDSGGAYNEQFF. Here the CDR3 DNA reads TGTGCCAGCAGCCAAGATAGCGGGGGGGCCTACAATGAGCAGTTCTTC.

This clone has just one count. The gene calls are TRBV28 and TRBJ2-7; D possibly corresponds to TRBD1 (6 bases). The CDR3 covers 18 residues. V was pared by 7 bases and J by 2 bases, with 27 bases between. CDR1 MDHEN and CDR2 SYDVKM come from the germline V gene. CDR3 DNA: TGTGCCAGCAACCCGGCTCAGGTTCGACAGGCTATGCCCTACGAGCAGTACTTC. Amino acids: CASNPAQVRQAMPYEQYF.

The chain recombines TRBV29-1 with TRBJ2-7, with 11 positions matching TRBD2. The trim removed 7 bases at V and 3 bases at J, leaving 11 bases unmatched. This CDR3 is built from 15 residues. The germline gives CDR1 SQVTM, CDR2 ANQGSEA. The CDR3 here is CSEKTTGTSGYEQYF. For the CDR3, the DNA is TGCAGCGAAAAAACTACCGGGACTAGCGGCTACGAGCAGTACTTC.

The V call is TRBV14, the J call TRBJ2-3, with 7 bases aligning to TRBD1. Germline loops: CDR1 SGHDN, CDR2 FVKESK. The CDR3 extends over 17 amino acids. V shed 1 base and J 3 bases; nucleotides not matched to a gene: 10. The CDR3: CASSQGIGAQGTDTQYF. The CDR3, as DNA: TGTGCCAGCAGCCAAGGAATCGGCGCACAGGGGACAGATACGCAGTATTTT.

This chain joins TRBV7-9 and TRBJ1-6; possibly TRBD1 for D (5 bases). Trimming stripped 4 bases from V and 8 bases from J, with 15 bases between. The V gene's germline CDR1 is SEHNR and CDR2 FQNEAQ (reference sequence). CDR3 size: 15 residues. The CDR3 nucleotides read TGTGCCAGCAGCTCCTGGGGCCAGATAGATTCACCCCTCCACTTT. Translated, it gives CASSSWGQIDSPLHF.

The chain links TRBV5-6 to TRBJ1-6; a possible D gene is TRBD1 (6 bases). Germline lookup yields CDR1 SGHDT and CDR2 YYEEEE. The CDR3 covers 15 residues. V lost 1 base, J lost 7 bases, and 12 bases lay in between. CDR3 loop: CASSLLDSNNSPLHF. CDR3 bases: TGTGCCAGCAGCTTGCTGGACAGTAACAATTCACCCCTCCACTTT.

The V call is TRBV19, the J call TRBJ1-6, with D perhaps matching TRBD1 (5 bases). Trimming stripped 5 bases from V and 0 bases from J, with 11 bases between. Germline CDR1 reads LNHDA; CDR2 reads SQIVND (reference sequence). The CDR3 covers 16 residues. CDR3 loop: CASSQTGSSYNSPLHF. The CDR3 DNA reads as TGTGCCAGTAGTCAAACAGGAAGCTCCTATAATTCACCCCTCCACTTT.

The chain is built from TRBV7-2 and TRBJ1-5; 9 nucleotides match TRBD1. The germline CDR1 and CDR2 sequences are SGHTA and FQGNSA. V dropped 5 bases and J dropped 0; count of bases not matched to a gene: 8. CDR3 length: 17 amino acids. The CDR3 DNA is TGTGCCAGCAGCCCCGGACAGGGGAGGTATAGCAATCAGCCCCAGCATTTT. It is translated as CASSPGQGRYSNQPQHF. The whole variable domain, filled in from reference TRBV7-2 and TRBJ1-5, reads GAGVSQSPSNKVTEKGKDVELRCDPISGHTALYWYRQSLGQGLEFLIYFQGNSAPDKSGLPSDRFSAERTGGSVSTLTIQRTQQEDSAVYLCASSPGQGRYSNQPQHFGDGTRLSIL.

V is TRBV4-1 and J is TRBJ1-4; D gene ambiguous. With 3 bases removed from V and 0 bases from J, the gap between germline ends came to 17 bases. The CDR3 has 18 residues. The germline CDR1 and CDR2 sequences are MGHRA and YSYEKL. The CDR3 here is CASSHLRGQLSTNEKLFF. The DNA of the CDR3 is TGCGCCAGCAGCCACCTTCGTGGGCAGCTTTCAACTAATGAAAAACTGTTTTTT.